One T cell receptor beta chain is described in this entry. Which antigen it targets is not known. Base quality data are lacking; no much larger clone is found one base away. Libraries were constructed by the immunoSEQ multiplex PCR assay. In the source study's methods: A statistical classification framework was built for diagnosing cytomegalovirus status from the catalog of TCR beta chain sequences. Not all clones reach the TCRdb copy of this immuneACCESS table, which keeps in-frame sequences only. Checked studies attribute under half of the gap to unresolved V genes and leave the rest unexplained. V, J and clone size reflect that table, while D and trimming were determined from the DNA. In all, the sample holds about 69,000 clones, and 96% of those were seen once. The top ten constitute over 3.5% of the sample. The germline V gene encodes CDR1 SGDLS and CDR2 YYNGEE. The CDR3 runs 14 amino acids, cysteine and phenylalanine included. CDR3 DNA only is kept here, 42 bases in frame from base 1. V trim: 7 bases; J trim: 2 bases; unmatched bases: 1.

This sample stems from a study of cytomegalovirus exposure and HLA in healthy donors (dated by TCRdb to 2016 to 2017). About the investigation overall: A later analysis indicated that the 120 validation repertoires were generated on the platform also employed for the approximately 670 repertoires of the first cohort. The study combined high-throughput TCR immunosequencing, statistical association of individual TCRs with disease status, and machine learning to predict cytomegalovirus infection status. Along with the roughly 670-subject first cohort, a separate validation cohort of 120 different subjects was used. The study was designed to test whether signatures of past pathogen exposure could be identified by cataloging public T cell receptors.

What the study reported, not specific to this receptor: The classifier was reported to diagnose cytomegalovirus status with high specificity and sensitivity in both the original cohort and the validation cohort. It was suggested by the authors that the approach could potentially be generalized to other disease states and immunological phenotypes. Across donors, most TCR sequences were observed very rarely, whereas some public TCRs were present in many individuals. A few of the identified cytomegalovirus-associated TCR beta chains were confirmed in vitro to be specific for cytomegalovirus antigens. The validation cohort had no HLA typing available for a later analysis, so co-occurrence within that cohort was assessed over all 120 or so repertoires. In the study, 164 TCR beta chains were listed as associated with cytomegalovirus. A later analysis found that TCRs clustered in the first cohort also tended to co-occur in the 95 to 150 validation repertoires, with 94% of cluster scores above 0.

The donors were included in the validation cohort of over a hundred subjects, a group kept apart from the roughly 700-subject first cohort. Recombination joined TRBV9 with TRBJ2-3; 13 bases in between match TRBD2. The origin of this receptor is a woman aged 18 to 35 in good health and CMV-seropositive. The sequenced sample was PBMCs. The CDR3 is CASGTSGTTDTQYF. In nucleotides, the sequence is TGTGCCAGCGGGACTAGCGGGACCACAGATACGCAGTATTTT. Reference TRBV9 and TRBJ2-3 proteins supply the regions before and after the CDR3; the full variable domain is: DSGVTQTPKHLITATGQRVTLRCSPRSGDLSVYWYQQSLDQGLQFLIQYYNGEERAKGNILERFSAQQFPDLHSELNLSSLELGDSALYFCASGTSGTTDTQYFGPGTRLTVL.